A single sample is the source of the 18 T cell receptor beta chains below, sequenced in a study of T cells after posttransplantation cyclophosphamide. The data were produced by immunoSEQ multiplex PCR, yet TCRdb's version contains in-frame clones alone and is incomplete. The table lists tens of thousands of clones, 73% of them singletons. Sample: memory CD4+ T cells sorted from PBMCs. The receptors originated from a woman aged 60-70 years in good health, CMV-negative, and a related stem cell transplant donor.

V and J are TRBV6-6 and TRBJ1-1; D uncertain. V lost 2 bases to trimming and J lost 1 base, with 8 bases between them. CDR1 and CDR2 from the germline V gene are MNHNY and SVGAGI (reference sequence). This CDR3 spans 14 amino acids. The CDR3 reads CASSYGSANTEAFF. The CDR3 DNA reads as TGTGCCAGCAGTTACGGCAGCGCGAACACTGAAGCTTTCTTT.

The V and J genes are TRBV5-1 and TRBJ2-3, with TRBD2 matching 10 bases. V was clipped by 6 bases and J by 0 bases; unmatched bases: 4. The V gene's germline CDR1 is SGHRS and CDR2 YFSETQ. The CDR3 has 15 residues. This CDR3 reads CASTRLAGSTDTQYF. CDR3 DNA: TGCGCCAGCACGCGACTAGCGGGTAGCACAGATACGCAGTATTTT.

The chain couples TRBV28 to TRBJ1-3; D unresolved. The CDR3 runs 10 residues. The ends were cut back, 7 bases at V and 8 bases at J, with 6 bases in the middle. CDR1 is MDHEN and CDR2 is SYDVKM in the germline V gene. In DNA, the CDR3 is TGTGCCAGCAAAACGGACACCATATATTTT. The encoded protein is CASKTDTIYF. Filled out from reference TRBV28 and TRBJ1-3, the complete variable domain reads DVKVTQSSRYLVKRTGEKVFLECVQDMDHENMFWYRQDPGLGLRLIYFSYDVKMKEKGDIPEGYSVSREKKERFSLILESASTNQTSMYLCASKTDTIYFGEGSWLTVV.

The chain combines TRBV4-3 with TRBJ2-7; the D gene is possibly TRBD1 (6 bases). The CDR3 covers 13 residues. CDR1 and CDR2 from the germline V gene are LGHNA and YSLEER. V lost 2 bases and J lost 5, with 10 bases in between. Here the CDR3 reads CASSQRTGNEQYF. The CDR3 nucleotides are TGCGCCAGCAGCCAACGTACAGGGAACGAGCAGTACTTC.

On this clone itself: This same CDR3 is encoded by further DNA sequences in the sample. The chain uses TRBV27 and TRBJ1-4, with 7 positions matching TRBD1. V shed 9 bases, J shed 8 bases, and the junction held 12 bases outside the gene matches. The germline V gene has CDR1 MNHEY and CDR2 SMNVEV (reference sequence). This CDR3 has 14 residues. The CDR3 DNA sequence: TGTGCCAGTAGCCCCAACCTGACAGGGGAAAAACTGTTTTTT. Encoded protein: CASSPNLTGEKLFF.

The rearrangement joins TRBV7-3 to TRBJ2-5; a possible D gene is TRBD1 (5 bases). Germline V gene sequence: CDR1 SGHTA, CDR2 FQGTGA. The CDR3 length is 13 residues. V shed 5 bases and J shed 3 bases, with 10 bases lying between them. The CDR3: CASSRSTEETQYF. DNA for the CDR3: TGTGCCAGCAGCCGCTCGACAGAAGAGACCCAGTACTTC.

V and J are TRBV2 and TRBJ1-2; D gene unclear. V lost 4 bases and J 4 bases, leaving 13 bases between the germline ends. CDR3 length: 14 residues. Germline V gene sequence: CDR1 SNHLY, CDR2 FYNNEI. The CDR3 DNA is TGTGCCAGCAGTGTCCAGGTCCTAATCTATGGCTACACCTTC. This translates into CASSVQVLIYGYTF. The entire variable domain, with the rest obtained from reference TRBV2 and TRBJ1-2, is as follows: EPEVTQTPSHQVTQMGQEVILRCVPISNHLYFYWYRQILGQKVEFLVSFYNNEISEKSEIFDDQFSVERPDGSNFTLKIRSTKLEDSAMYFCASSVQVLIYGYTFGSGTRLTVV.

About this clone itself: Because the CDR3's place on the DNA is in doubt, the DNA is left out and the CDR3 is given as listed by TCRdb. This sequence joins TRBV6-6 and TRBJ1-1. In germline, CDR1 is MNHNY, CDR2 SVGAGI (reference sequence). The CDR3 numbers 15 amino acids, ends counted. The CDR3 sequence is CASSSSSGGNTEAFF.

This clone was seen only once. This chain connects TRBV6-1 to TRBJ2-4; TRBD1 matches at 9 bases. Germline trimming cut 5 bases from V and 6 bases from J; bases unmatched to any gene: 8. This CDR3 is 15 amino acids long. Germline loops: CDR1 MNHNS, CDR2 SASEGT. CDR3 DNA: TGTGCCAGCAGTCGGACAGGGGCTGATGGAAACATTCAGTACTTC. It is translated as CASSRTGADGNIQYF.

The sample holds a few counts of this clone. V is TRBV11-2 and J is TRBJ1-4; D is perhaps TRBD1 (6 bases). Trimming cost V 1 base and J 0 bases, with 9 bases left between them. The length of the CDR3 is 16 residues. Germline V gives CDR1 SGHAT, CDR2 FQNNGV. The CDR3 reads CASSLGRTATNEKLFF. For the CDR3, the DNA is TGTGCCAGCAGCTTAGGGAGGACAGCAACTAATGAAAAACTGTTTTTT.

The V gene is TRBV15, the J gene TRBJ2-1, with 15 positions matching TRBD2. The CDR3 is 16 residues long. The germline V gene has CDR1 LNHNV and CDR2 YYDKDF (reference sequence). The trim removed 7 bases at V and 7 bases at J, leaving 8 bases unmatched. CDR3 bases: TGTGCCACCAACCCCGCGGGGACTAGCGGGAGGAATGAGCAGTTCTTC. It is translated as CATNPAGTSGRNEQFF.

The V call is TRBV30, the J call TRBJ1-5, with D perhaps matching TRBD1 (5 bases). Germline V gives CDR1 GTSNPN, CDR2 SVGIG (reference sequence). The V end was cut by 3 bases, the J end by 2 bases, with 14 bases between. The CDR3 spans 15 residues. CDR3: CAWSWSPRGNQPQHF. In DNA form, the CDR3 reads TGTGCCTGGAGCTGGAGCCCCAGGGGCAATCAGCCCCAGCATTTT. Supplemented by reference TRBV30 and TRBJ1-5, the full variable domain reads SQTIHQWPATLVQPVGSPLSLECTVEGTSNPNLYWYRQAAGRGLQLLFYSVGIGQISSEVPQNLSASRPQDRQFILSSKKLLLSDSGFYLCAWSWSPRGNQPQHFGDGTRLSIL.

This clone was observed a handful of times. CDR3 in DNA: TGTGCCAGCAGCTTAATCGGGGGCACTGAAGCTTTCTTT. It translates to CASSLIGGTEAFF. The rearrangement joins TRBV7-9 to TRBJ1-1; tentative D call: TRBD1 (5 bases). The CDR3 has 13 residues. V lost 2 bases to trimming and J lost 4 bases, with 8 bases between them. Germline values: CDR1 SEHNR, CDR2 FQNEAQ (reference sequence).

This clone came up a few times. The V and J genes are TRBV5-4 and TRBJ2-5; 11 nucleotides align to TRBD2. The CDR3 totals 16 residues. V gave up 4 bases and J gave up 5 bases; unmatched junction bases: 10. In germline, CDR1 is SGHNT, CDR2 YYREEE (reference sequence). The CDR3 coding sequence is TGTGCCAGCAGCCCCACTGGGACTAGCGGCCCGGAGACCCAGTACTTC. It is translated as CASSPTGTSGPETQYF.

Only one count was recorded for this clone. The chain combines TRBV7-3 with TRBJ2-5, with D perhaps TRBD1 (6 bases). Trimming shortened V by 5 bases and J by 3 bases, and 16 bases separated the two germline ends. Germline CDR1 is SGHTA and CDR2 is FQGTGA. This CDR3 has 15 residues. CDR3 in DNA: TGTGCCAGCAGCCGTACAGGGACAAGAGAAGAGACCCAGTACTTC. It codes for CASSRTGTREETQYF.

The gene calls are TRBV7-2 and TRBJ2-1, with 8 positions matching TRBD2. Looked up from germline, CDR1 is SGHTA and CDR2 is FQGNSA. V was pared by 2 bases and J by 9 bases, with 3 bases of the junction left unmatched. The CDR3 totals 13 residues. The CDR3 region has the DNA TGTGCCAGCAGCTTAACGGGGGGGCGTGAGCAGTTCTTC. This gives the protein CASSLTGGREQFF.

The chain combines TRBV7-9 with TRBJ2-1, with 10 bases identical to TRBD2. Per the germline V gene, CDR1 is SEHNR and CDR2 is FQNEAQ (reference sequence). J was trimmed by 6 bases and V by 5 bases; bases with no gene match: 7. The CDR3 runs to 15 residues. The DNA of the CDR3 is TGTGCCAGCAGCCTACTAGCGGGGCGCCGCAATGAGCAGTTCTTC. Protein product: CASSLLAGRRNEQFF. The full variable domain, with the rest looked up from reference TRBV7-9 and TRBJ2-1, is DTGVSQNPRHKITKRGQNVTFRCDPISEHNRLYWYRQTLGQGPEFLTYFQNEAQLEKSRLLSDRFSAERPKGSFSTLEIQRTEQGDSAMYLCASSLLAGRRNEQFFGPGTRLTVL.

J is TRBJ2-7 and V is TRBV4-1, with 12 bases fitting TRBD2. V lost 0 bases and J lost 1; bases outside the gene matches: 10. CDR3 length: 19 residues. The germline gives CDR1 MGHRA, CDR2 YSYEKL. DNA for the CDR3: TGCGCCAGCAGCCAAGATCGGTCTAGCGGGAGGGCCCTTTCCTACGAGCAGTACTTC. Its protein product is CASSQDRSSGRALSYEQYF.